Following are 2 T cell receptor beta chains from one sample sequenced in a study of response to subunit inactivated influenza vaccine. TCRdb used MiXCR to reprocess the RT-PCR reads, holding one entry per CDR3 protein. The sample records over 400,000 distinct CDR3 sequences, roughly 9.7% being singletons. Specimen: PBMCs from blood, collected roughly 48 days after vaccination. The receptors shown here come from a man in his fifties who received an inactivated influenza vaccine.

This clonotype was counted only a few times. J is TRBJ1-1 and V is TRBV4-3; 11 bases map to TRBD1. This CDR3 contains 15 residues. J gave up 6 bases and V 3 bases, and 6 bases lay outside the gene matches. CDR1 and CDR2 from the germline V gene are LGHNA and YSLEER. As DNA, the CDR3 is TGCGCCAGCAGCCACGGGACAGGGGGAGATGCTGAAGCTTTCTTT. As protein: CASSHGTGGDAEAFF.

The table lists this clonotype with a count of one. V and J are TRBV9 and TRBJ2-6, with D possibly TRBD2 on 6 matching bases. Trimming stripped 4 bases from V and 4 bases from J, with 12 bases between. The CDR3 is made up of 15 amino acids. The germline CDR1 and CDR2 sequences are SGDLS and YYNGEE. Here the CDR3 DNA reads TGTGCCAGCAGCCCCCGGGACTCGGGGGCCAACGTCCTGACTTTC. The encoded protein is CASSPRDSGANVLTF.